This T cell receptor beta chain comes out of a study of T cell changes during pregnancy in multiple sclerosis. TCRdb keeps only in-frame clones here, not all; method: immunoSEQ multiplex PCR. The sample carries about 100,000 clones, around 93% recorded once. The CDR3 sequence is 19 residues long. The material sequenced was peripheral blood, taken before pregnancy. The receptor was derived from a female donor with multiple sclerosis, enrolled in a pregnancy study. The J gene is TRBJ2-5, the V gene TRBV12-2; TRBD2, as called in the table, went unchecked against the DNA. TRBV12-2 is tagged as a pseudogene. CDR3 in DNA: TGTGCAAGTCGCTTAGAACCGGACTACAGAGAAGGGTACCAAGAGACCCAGTACTTC. Residues: CASRLEPDYREGYQETQYF.